Below are 27 T cell receptor beta chains sequenced from a single sample in a study of identical twins. Using its own MiXCR run on the 5' RACE reads, TCRdb lists one record per CDR3 protein. Among under 900,000 distinct CDR3 sequences listed, 15% to 20% were seen once. These data are also associated with another study on T cells expressing NK-cell markers.

Sequencing input: PBMCs. The receptors shown here come from a woman in her late teens or twenties in good health.

The table lists this clonotype with many counts. The chain uses TRBV12-3 or TRBV12-4 and TRBJ2-7; D uncertain. The length of the CDR3 is 15 residues. The V end lost 6 bases, the J end lost 2 bases, and 17 bases lay between the germline ends. The CDR3 DNA reads as TGTGCCAGCAGCCGCATGTTCGACCCCACCTACGAGCAGTACTTC. Translation: CASSRMFDPTYEQYF.

This clonotype was counted ten times or more. The chain is built from TRBV5-1 and TRBJ1-2, with no clear D. V was cut by 0 bases and J by 8 bases, with 14 bases left in between. The CDR3 sequence is 14 residues long. Looked up from germline, CDR1 is SGHRS and CDR2 is YFSETQ. The DNA for the CDR3 is TGCGCCAGCAGCTTGGCCGCGGGGATAGGAGGCTACACCTTC. The encoded protein is CASSLAAGIGGYTF.

In its sample, this clonotype was seen a few times. The genes are TRBV7-2 and TRBJ2-7; TRBD2 matches at 9 bases. This CDR3 has 15 amino acids. The germline gives CDR1 SGHTA, CDR2 FQGNSA. V trimming: 2 bases; J trimming: 6 bases; junction bases outside the gene matches: 8. CDR3 loop: CASSLIFQRGVEQYF. CDR3 in DNA: TGTGCCAGCAGCTTAATCTTCCAGCGGGGGGTCGAGCAGTACTTC.

This clonotype has a handful of counts. The chain has TRBV24-1 and TRBJ2-1, with D unresolved. V lost 3 bases and J 6 bases, leaving 11 bases between the germline ends. The CDR3 covers 14 residues. Germline CDR1 reads KGHDR; CDR2 reads SFDVKD. The CDR3, as DNA: TGTGCCACCAGTGATGCCGGCCCTGGCAATGAGCAGTTCTTC. This translates into CATSDAGPGNEQFF.

This chain uses TRBV6-1 with TRBJ1-6; 8 bases agree with TRBD1. Per the germline V gene, CDR1 is MNHNS and CDR2 is SASEGT. Trimming cost V 5 bases and J 0 bases; bases outside gene matches: 6. This CDR3 region has 17 residues. CDR3 amino acids: CASSTPGQASYNSPLHF. CDR3 nucleotides: TGTGCCAGCAGTACCCCGGGACAGGCCTCCTATAATTCACCCCTCCACTTT.

This clonotype was seen ten or more times. The DNA for the CDR3 is TGTGCCAGCAGTTTATTCGGGGGGCAGGATCAGCCCCAGCATTTT. As protein: CASSLFGGQDQPQHF. The gene calls are TRBV12-3 or TRBV12-4 and TRBJ1-5; perhaps TRBD1 as D (6 bases). The germline V and J ends were trimmed by 2 bases and 5 bases, with 13 bases remaining between them. This CDR3 is built from 15 residues.

J is TRBJ2-1 and V is TRBV6-1; 11 nucleotides agree with TRBD2. The germline CDR1 and CDR2 sequences are MNHNS and SASEGT. There are 16 residues in the CDR3. With 5 bases clipped from V and 6 bases from J, the junction kept 9 bases outside the gene matches. CDR3 in DNA: TGTGCCAGCAGTCTGCGGGGGACTAGCGGCTTCAATGAGCAGTTCTTC. Protein: CASSLRGTSGFNEQFF.

The rearrangement uses TRBV20-1 and TRBJ2-3; a weak D match, TRBD1 (6 bases). Per germline, CDR1 DFQATT and CDR2 SNEGSKA (reference sequence). The V and J ends lost 1 base and 4 bases respectively, with 15 bases between them. The CDR3 consists of 15 residues. CDR3: CSARAGAGVADTQYF. The DNA of the CDR3 is TGCAGTGCTAGAGCCGGCGCAGGGGTCGCAGATACGCAGTATTTT.

J is TRBJ2-7 and V is TRBV20-1; unclear D gene. V was pared by 7 bases and J by 1 base, with 14 bases between. The CDR3 is made up of 13 amino acids. The germline V gene has CDR1 DFQATT and CDR2 SNEGSKA (reference sequence). The CDR3 DNA reads as TGCAGTGGAATAGATGGCACATCCTACGAGCAGTACTTC. It is translated as CSGIDGTSYEQYF.

This clonotype was seen more than once but under ten times. V is TRBV20-1 and J is TRBJ2-5, with 8 bases that match TRBD1. V trimming: 5 bases; J trimming: 2 bases; junction bases outside the gene matches: 7. This CDR3 contains 14 residues. Germline CDR1 is DFQATT and CDR2 is SNEGSKA (reference sequence). The CDR3 coding sequence is TGCAGTGCTGTATTCAACAGGGGGCAAGAGACCCAGTACTTC. It specifies CSAVFNRGQETQYF.

The sample holds a few counts of this clonotype. CDR3 residues: CASSYSNKGDQPQHF. In nucleotides, the CDR3 is TGTGCCAGCAGTTACTCGAATAAGGGGGATCAGCCCCAGCATTTT. This chain connects TRBV6-5 to TRBJ1-5; tentative D call: TRBD1 (6 bases). Trimming shortened V by 0 bases and J by 5 bases, and 11 bases separated the two germline ends. Germline loops: CDR1 MNHEY, CDR2 SVGAGI. This CDR3 has 15 residues.

This clonotype has only a few counts. This chain uses TRBV3-1 with TRBJ2-1; TRBD2 matches at 13 bases. CDR3 length equals 15 residues. Germline V CDR1 and CDR2: LGHDT, YNNKEL (reference sequence). V lost 5 bases, J lost 9 bases, and 7 bases stayed unmatched. The CDR3 sequence: CASSTTSGGAIEQFF. The CDR3 region has the DNA TGTGCCAGCAGCACAACTAGCGGGGGGGCCATTGAGCAGTTCTTC.

This clonotype occurred a few times. The V gene is TRBV10-2, the J gene TRBJ2-2, with a possible D match to TRBD2 (5 bases). Germline V lookup: CDR1 WSHSY, CDR2 SAAADI. V dropped 8 bases and J dropped 1 base, with 8 bases sitting between them. The CDR3 runs 13 residues. The CDR3 bases are TGCGCCAGCCTTGAGGGGAACACCGGGGAGCTGTTTTTT. Its translation is CASLEGNTGELFF.

In this sample, this clonotype turned up a few times. The rearrangement links TRBV4-3 to TRBJ1-1; 12 bases map to TRBD1. The CDR3 spans 18 residues. V lost 3 bases to trimming and J lost 5 bases; unmatched junction nucleotides: 13. The germline gives CDR1 LGHNA, CDR2 YSLEER. CDR3 amino acids: CASSQDWDRGRPGTEAFF. The CDR3 DNA reads TGCGCCAGCAGCCAGGATTGGGACAGGGGGCGTCCGGGGACTGAAGCTTTCTTT.

The chain joins TRBV5-1 to TRBJ2-7; unclear D gene. CDR3 length: 15 residues. Trimming left V 5 bases short and J 0 bases short, with 15 bases between. CDR1 and CDR2 (germline): SGHRS, YFSETQ. The CDR3 DNA sequence: TGCGCCAGCAGTTATGAACAAGGCAGCTCCTACGAGCAGTACTTC. This codes for CASSYEQGSSYEQYF.

This clonotype was recorded a few times. CDR3 nucleotides: TGTGCCAGCAGCTCTTATGGGACTAGCCTTACCTACGAGCAGTACTTC. Residues: CASSSYGTSLTYEQYF. This chain links TRBV3-1 with TRBJ2-7; TRBD2 matches at 9 bases. CDR1 and CDR2 (germline): LGHDT, YNNKEL (reference sequence). V trimming: 5 bases; J trimming: 2 bases; junction bases outside the gene matches: 10. This CDR3 region has 16 residues.

A few counts support this clonotype. This chain's CDR3 is CASSFSGSDNEQFF. CDR3 sequence (DNA): TGTGCCAGCAGCTTTAGCGGGAGCGACAATGAGCAGTTCTTC. The chain carries TRBV7-9 and TRBJ2-1; 9 bases match TRBD2. V shed 3 bases and J 5 bases; nucleotides not matched to a gene: 2. CDR3 length: 14 amino acids. CDR1 is SEHNR and CDR2 is FQNEAQ in the germline V gene (reference sequence).

This clonotype occurred many times. This chain uses TRBV12-3 or TRBV12-4 with TRBJ1-1; 8 bases are a match to TRBD1. V shed 6 bases, J shed 6 bases, and the junction held 6 bases outside the gene matches. This CDR3 has 13 amino acids. For the CDR3, the DNA is TGTGCCAGCAGGTACAGGGGGAGGGCTGAAGCTTTCTTT. This codes for CASRYRGRAEAFF.

This clonotype occurred once. The V gene is TRBV12-3 or TRBV12-4, the J gene TRBJ2-2; D is unclear. The CDR3 spans 14 residues. V lost 7 bases and J 3 bases, leaving 12 bases between the germline ends. Here the CDR3 reads CASTERLYTGELFF. The CDR3 nucleotides read TGTGCCAGCACCGAAAGGCTATACACCGGGGAGCTGTTTTTT.

This clonotype was picked up a small number of times. This chain uses TRBV7-8 with TRBJ2-1, with D possibly matching TRBD2 (7 bases). V dropped 3 bases and J dropped 6 bases, with 12 bases sitting between them. This CDR3 has 14 residues. Per the germline V gene, CDR1 is SGHVS and CDR2 is FQNEAQ. DNA of the CDR3: TGTGCCAGCAGCTTTGGGGGGGCCTTCAATGAGCAGTTCTTC. The encoded protein is CASSFGGAFNEQFF.

This chain uses TRBV20-1 with TRBJ2-3; a possible D gene is TRBD1 (6 bases). The germline CDR1 and CDR2 sequences are DFQATT and SNEGSKA (reference sequence). The length of the CDR3 is 15 residues. The ends were cut back, 3 bases at V and 7 bases at J, with 20 bases in the middle. The CDR3 is CSASGTPGNPYTQYF. CDR3 nucleotides: TGCAGTGCTAGCGGGACACCTGGGAACCCCTATACGCAGTATTTT.

The V call is TRBV6-5, the J call TRBJ2-7; D is possibly TRBD2 (5 bases). The germline V gene has CDR1 MNHEY and CDR2 SVGAGI. Trimming stripped 4 bases from V and 0 bases from J, with 13 bases between. There are 15 residues in the CDR3. The DNA for the CDR3 is TGTGCCAGCAGTTCCGACTATCTGAGCTCCTACGAGCAGTACTTC. Translating it yields CASSSDYLSSYEQYF.

J is TRBJ2-4 and V is TRBV12-3 or TRBV12-4; D possibly corresponds to TRBD2 (5 bases). This CDR3 contains 15 residues. The V gene lost 8 bases and the J gene lost 4 bases, with 18 bases spanning the gap. Written as DNA, the CDR3 is TGTGCCAGCCGCGGCGGTGGGAGCACTAAAAACATTCAGTACTTC. Translation gives CASRGGGSTKNIQYF.

This clonotype came up many times. A much larger clone lies one base from this, so it may be a read error. V and J are TRBV11-2 and TRBJ1-1, with a weak D call TRBD1 (6 bases). Germline lookup yields CDR1 SGHAT and CDR2 FQNNGV. The CDR3 consists of 14 residues. V was clipped by 6 bases and J by 1 base, with 12 bases between them. The CDR3 nucleotides read TGTGCCAGCAGTTCGACAGGATCGAACACTGAAGCTTTCTTT. Translation: CASSSTGSNTEAFF.

This chain connects TRBV3-1 to TRBJ2-7; D is ambiguous. Trimming pared 2 bases from V and 5 bases from J, leaving 7 bases between. Germline CDR1 reads LGHDT; CDR2 reads YNNKEL (reference sequence). The CDR3 contains 12 residues. The CDR3 here is CASSQIGDEQYF. The CDR3 DNA is TGTGCCAGCAGCCAAATCGGAGACGAGCAGTACTTC.

This clonotype has more than one count but fewer than ten. This sequence joins TRBV27 and TRBJ2-3, with 9 bases lining up with TRBD2. The CDR3 has 16 residues. Germline V gene lookup returns CDR1 MNHEY and CDR2 SMNVEV (reference sequence). With 4 bases clipped from V and 2 bases from J, the junction kept 7 bases outside the gene matches. This CDR3 is CASSSLAGVVTDTQYF. CDR3 nucleotides: TGTGCCAGCAGTTCGTTAGCGGGGGTTGTCACAGATACGCAGTATTTT.

Only a few counts were recorded for this clonotype. The rearrangement links TRBV7-8 to TRBJ1-5; 10 nucleotides align to TRBD1. Trimming cost V 6 bases and J 7 bases; bases outside gene matches: 9. The CDR3 spans 15 residues. CDR1 is SGHVS, CDR2 FQNEAQ, per germline. The CDR3 region has the DNA TGTGCCAGCAGTTGGACCGGGACAGGGGAACAGCCCCAGCATTTT. Encoded protein: CASSWTGTGEQPQHF.